The clone carrying this T cell receptor (beta chain) was seen a handful of times. Its specificity is not known. The data derive from a study of post-analysis software for immune sequencing data. Findings and limits, study-wide: Relative to controls, patients had a handful of TRBV segments at higher frequency, with TRBV5-6, TRBV5-1 and TRBV20-1 among these.

Carried by the TCR beta cDNA libraries were unique molecular identifiers. From the PCR reads, TCRdb called clonotypes with MiXCR, one entry per CDR3 protein. The sample lists more than 500,000 distinct CDR3 sequences, around a third occurring once. This CDR3 comprises 15 residues. The germline V gene has CDR1 LGHDT and CDR2 YNNKEL (reference sequence). The V end lost 3 bases, the J end lost 3 bases, and 13 bases lay between the germline ends. V is TRBV3-1 and J is TRBJ2-3, with D possibly TRBD1 on 5 matching bases. The receptor was isolated from a girl aged 2-17 years with multiple sclerosis. The sample taken for sequencing was blood. CDR3 coding DNA: TGTGCCAGCAGCCAGGTTGGAGCAGGGACAGATACGCAGTATTTT. Residues: CASSQVGAGTDTQYF.